Each of the 28 T cell receptor beta chains below was sequenced from the same sample in a study of cytomegalovirus exposure and HLA in healthy donors. The primer mix had 60 Vbeta and 13 Jbeta primers. TCRdb's copy holds only in-frame clones and misses some; the assay was immunoSEQ multiplex PCR. Counted here are some 98,000 clones, 55% to 75% occurring once; the ten biggest clones make up 2% to 2.5%. The sequenced sample consisted of PBMCs. These receptors all come from a man in his forties or fifties in good health and CMV-seronegative.

Regarding this clone: The germline gene is not matched at one end of the junction; a read error may be the cause. The chain uses TRBV7-9 and TRBJ2-7; 9 bases agree with TRBD2. CDR3 length: 15 residues. From germline, CDR1 is SEHNR and CDR2 FQNEAQ (reference sequence). DNA of the CDR3: TGTTCCAGCAGCTTAACTAGCGGGCAATCCTACGAGCAGTACTTC. As protein: CSSSLTSGQSYEQYF. Using reference TRBV7-9 and TRBJ2-7 for the parts outside the CDR3, the full variable domain is DTGVSQNPRHKITKRGQNVTFRCDPISEHNRLYWYRQTLGQGPEFLTYFQNEAQLEKSRLLSDRFSAERPKGSFSTLEIQRTEQGDSAMYLCSSSLTSGQSYEQYFGPGTRLTVT.

The chain is built from TRBV5-1 and TRBJ2-7; D may be TRBD2 (6 bases). CDR1 and CDR2 from the germline V gene are SGHRS and YFSETQ. This CDR3 has 15 residues. The V and J ends lost 0 bases and 0 bases respectively, with 10 bases between them. The DNA for the CDR3 is TGCGCCAGCAGCTTGGTACCCGGGAGCTCCTACGAGCAGTACTTC. Translated: CASSLVPGSSYEQYF.

The rearrangement uses TRBV27 and TRBJ2-2; 15 bases match TRBD2. There are 18 residues in the CDR3. The J segment lost 2 bases and the V segment lost 5 bases, leaving 6 bases of the junction unmatched. In germline, CDR1 is MNHEY, CDR2 SMNVEV (reference sequence). The CDR3 DNA follows: TGTGCCAGCAGTAGAGGACTAGCGGGAGGGTTTAACACCGGGGAGCTGTTTTTT. This encodes CASSRGLAGGFNTGELFF.

The chain couples TRBV19 to TRBJ2-1; TRBD2 aligns across 11 bases. The CDR3 is 16 residues long. With 1 base clipped from V and 4 bases from J, the junction kept 3 bases outside the gene matches. The germline V gene encodes CDR1 LNHDA and CDR2 SQIVND (reference sequence). The CDR3 region is CASSIGLAGTYNEQFF. In nucleotides, the CDR3 is TGTGCCAGTAGTATAGGACTAGCGGGGACATACAATGAGCAGTTCTTC.

CDR3 amino acids: CASSLIAGGYVYGYTF. Written as DNA, the CDR3 is TGTGCCAGCAGCTTAATCGCAGGGGGCTACGTCTATGGCTACACCTTC. The V gene is TRBV7-3, the J gene TRBJ1-2; 8 bases agree with TRBD1. Germline CDR1 and CDR2: SGHTA and FQGTGA. The junction had 8 bases not matched to a gene; V was cut back by 1 base and J by 4 bases. The CDR3 is 16 amino acids. The entire variable domain, with the rest obtained from reference TRBV7-3 and TRBJ1-2, is as follows: GAGVSQTPSNKVTEKGKYVELRCDPISGHTALYWYRQSLGQGPEFLIYFQGTGAADDSGLPNDRFFAVRPEGSVSTLKIQRTERGDSAVYLCASSLIAGGYVYGYTFGSGTRLTVV.

This clone turned up a few times. The V call is TRBV19, the J call TRBJ1-1; no clear D gene. The CDR3 covers 14 residues. Between the trimmed V and J ends, which lost 5 bases and 3 bases, there was a span of 13 bases. Germline values: CDR1 LNHDA, CDR2 SQIVND (reference sequence). The CDR3 DNA reads TGTGCCAGTAGTGTGACACCTCTGGACACTGAAGCTTTCTTT. Amino acid sequence: CASSVTPLDTEAFF.

This clone was seen just once. The chain carries TRBV6-1 and TRBJ1-4; 7 bases fit TRBD1. CDR3 length equals 16 residues. Trimming at V came to 0 bases and at J to 6 bases, leaving 7 bases not matched to a gene. The germline CDR1 and CDR2 sequences are MNHNS and SASEGT. CDR3 protein: CASSEAQETGHEKLFF. In DNA form, the CDR3 reads TGTGCCAGCAGTGAAGCGCAAGAGACAGGGCATGAAAAACTGTTTTTT.

V gene TRBV27 combines with J gene TRBJ1-3, with a possible D match to TRBD1 (6 bases). The CDR3 loop spans 13 amino acids. The V end lost 8 bases, the J end lost 4 bases, and 12 bases lay between the germline ends. CDR1 is MNHEY, CDR2 SMNVEV, per germline (reference sequence). CDR3 sequence (DNA): TGTGCCAGCCGAGGACAGACAGGAAACACCATATATTTT. Amino acids: CASRGQTGNTIYF.

This clone was recorded a few times. The chain links TRBV6-4 to TRBJ2-6; D is undetermined. The germline V and J ends were trimmed by 5 bases and 1 base, with 6 bases remaining between them. This CDR3 comprises 14 residues. The germline gives CDR1 MRHNA, CDR2 SNTAGT. CDR3 loop: CASSTRSGANVLTF. CDR3 bases: TGTGCCAGCAGTACAAGATCTGGGGCCAACGTCCTGACTTTC.

V usage is TRBV5-5 and J usage is TRBJ2-3; maybe TRBD1 (5 bases). Per the germline V gene, CDR1 is SGHKS and CDR2 is YYEKEE (reference sequence). Trimming removed 1 base from V and 4 bases from J, with 13 bases in between. This CDR3 region has 15 residues. The CDR3: CASSLRRDIADTQYF. The CDR3 region has the DNA TGTGCCAGCAGCTTGCGCAGGGATATCGCAGATACGCAGTATTTT.

This clone was observed a handful of times. This chain links TRBV4-2 with TRBJ2-7; weak D call: TRBD2 (6 bases). V was pared by 0 bases and J by 3 bases, with 21 bases between. CDR3 size: 18 residues. The germline gives CDR1 LGHNA, CDR2 YNFKEQ. The CDR3 coding sequence is TGTGCCAGCAGCCAAGATTTGAGCTGGGACTCAAAAAACTACGAGCAGTACTTC. Translated, it gives CASSQDLSWDSKNYEQYF.

This clone was counted between two and nine times. This rearrangement joins TRBV10-3 to TRBJ1-4; 11 bases match TRBD1. V gave up 5 bases and J gave up 3 bases; unmatched junction bases: 5. CDR1 is ENHRY, CDR2 SYGVKD, per germline. This CDR3 is 16 amino acids long. CDR3 nucleotide sequence: TGTGCCATCAGTCGGACAGGGGGCACGGCTAATGAAAAACTGTTTTTT. It codes for CAISRTGGTANEKLFF.

The rearrangement links TRBV28 to TRBJ2-7; weak D call: TRBD1 (5 bases). Trimming shortened V by 2 bases and J by 2 bases, and 13 bases separated the two germline ends. CDR3 length equals 15 residues. The germline gives CDR1 MDHEN, CDR2 SYDVKM. The CDR3 protein is CASSLKSGFTYEQYF. In nucleotides, the CDR3 is TGTGCCAGCAGTTTAAAGTCAGGGTTCACCTACGAGCAGTACTTC.

J is TRBJ2-5 and V is TRBV10-1; tentative D call: TRBD2 (5 bases). The J call may be wrong; the DNA end is better matched by TRBJ2-7. Per germline, CDR1 WNHNN and CDR2 SYGVQD (reference sequence). CDR3 size: 14 residues. The CDR3 spells CASSESGSSYEQYF. DNA of the CDR3: TGCGCCAGCAGTGAGAGCGGAAGCTCCTACGAGCAGTACTTC.

The V gene is TRBV10-3, the J gene TRBJ2-5, with 11 bases fitting TRBD2. CDR1 is ENHRY, CDR2 SYGVKD, per germline. The V and J ends lost 5 bases and 5 bases, in that order; junction bases with no gene match: 1. The CDR3 runs to 13 residues. CDR3 in DNA: TGTGCCATCAGTTGGACTAGCGGGGAGACCCAGTACTTC. Protein: CAISWTSGETQYF.

The table lists this clone with a few counts. This rearrangement joins TRBV29-1 to TRBJ2-5, with 9 bases that match TRBD2. The J call is in doubt because the DNA end fits TRBJ2-7 better. The CDR3 runs to 13 residues. CDR1 and CDR2 (germline): SQVTM, ANQGSEA. Here the CDR3 DNA reads TGCAGCGTCCACAGACTAGCGGATAACGAGCAGTACTTC. Translation: CSVHRLADNEQYF.

The chain employs TRBV9 and TRBJ2-7; 11 bases map to TRBD2. Trimming removed 0 bases from V and 5 bases from J; junction bases left unmatched: 7. Germline lookup yields CDR1 SGDLS and CDR2 YYNGEE. This CDR3 is built from 16 residues. CDR3 bases: TGTGCCAGCAGCGTAGTAGCGGGAGGGCCTGTCGACGAGCAGTACTTC. It yields the protein CASSVVAGGPVDEQYF.

This chain joins TRBV28 and TRBJ1-5; possible D gene TRBD1, 6 bases. From germline, CDR1 is MDHEN and CDR2 SYDVKM. CDR3 length: 15 amino acids. Trimming removed 6 bases at V and 5 bases at J, with 17 bases between. The CDR3 here is CASSRSKTGYQPQHF. The DNA for the CDR3 is TGTGCCAGCAGCCGTAGTAAAACAGGGTATCAGCCCCAGCATTTT.

The rearrangement joins TRBV4-1 to TRBJ1-5; D is perhaps TRBD1 (6 bases). With 0 bases removed from V and 9 bases from J, the gap between germline ends came to 24 bases. The CDR3 consists of 18 residues. Germline V gene data show CDR1 as MGHRA and CDR2 as YSYEKL. The CDR3 loop reads CASSQDPPPGGAGWPQHF. In DNA form, the CDR3 reads TGCGCCAGCAGCCAAGATCCACCCCCGGGGGGGGCCGGGTGGCCCCAGCATTTT.

This clone occurred a few times. The chain uses TRBV5-3 and TRBJ1-3; D ambiguous. TRBV5-3 has ORF status, its function being uncertain. This CDR3 contains 17 residues. Trimming stripped 2 bases from V and 0 bases from J, with 15 bases between. The CDR3 DNA reads TGTGCCAGAAGCTTTGGTGGGAGACTATTCTCTGGAAACACCATATATTTT. Residues: CARSFGGRLFSGNTIYF.

V usage is TRBV7-9 and J usage is TRBJ2-5; 7 nucleotides align to TRBD1. The V gene end was trimmed by 1 base and the J gene end by 2 bases; junction bases not matched to a gene: 4. Germline CDR1 reads SEHNR; CDR2 reads FQNEAQ (reference sequence). This CDR3 contains 15 residues. CDR3 in amino acids: CASSLGWDRQETQYF. The CDR3 coding sequence is TGTGCCAGCAGCTTAGGGTGGGACAGACAAGAGACCCAGTACTTC.

J is TRBJ2-7 and V is TRBV4-1; D is undetermined. V was pared by 1 base and J by 3 bases, with 10 bases between. There are 14 residues in the CDR3. Germline V lookup: CDR1 MGHRA, CDR2 YSYEKL. In DNA, the CDR3 is TGCGCCAGCAGCCAAGCCTCCAACGGCTACGAGCAGTACTTC. Amino acid sequence: CASSQASNGYEQYF.

The chain combines TRBV6-1 with TRBJ2-5; TRBD1 is a possible D gene (5 bases). With the DNA end fitting TRBJ2-7 better, the J assignment may be wrong. The CDR3 is made up of 13 amino acids. Germline V gene data show CDR1 as MNHNS and CDR2 as SASEGT. This chain's CDR3 is CASSVGRDYEQYF. CDR3 coding DNA: TGTGCCAGCAGTGTGGGCAGGGACTACGAGCAGTACTTC.

V and J are TRBV7-2 and TRBJ2-1, with D perhaps TRBD2 (6 bases). V was pared by 3 bases and J by 2 bases, with 11 bases between. This CDR3 is 15 amino acids long. Germline CDR1 SGHTA, CDR2 FQGNSA. The CDR3 region has the DNA TGTGCCAGCAGCTTTTCGGCTAGCGCCTACAATGAGCAGTTCTTC. Its protein is CASSFSASAYNEQFF.

The genes are TRBV6-5 and TRBJ2-1; 7 bases agree with TRBD2. Germline-derived CDR1 and CDR2 are MNHEY and SVGAGI. V shed 6 bases, J shed 6 bases, and the junction held 11 bases outside the gene matches. The CDR3 runs to 15 residues. The CDR3 DNA reads as TGTGCCAGCAGCCATACTAGCGCACCTCTCAATGAGCAGTTCTTC. Its protein product is CASSHTSAPLNEQFF.

This chain connects TRBV27 to TRBJ2-3; possibly TRBD1 for D (6 bases). Germline V gene lookup returns CDR1 MNHEY and CDR2 SMNVEV (reference sequence). V was clipped by 2 bases and J by 0 bases, with 6 bases between them. This CDR3 spans 14 amino acids. CDR3 region: CASSLRGSTDTQYF. Here the CDR3 DNA reads TGTGCCAGCAGTTTAAGGGGGAGCACAGATACGCAGTATTTT.

The chain links TRBV2 to TRBJ2-3; 7 bases match TRBD1. Germline V gene lookup returns CDR1 SNHLY and CDR2 FYNNEI. V was pared by 3 bases and J by 5 bases, with 14 bases of the junction left unmatched. The CDR3 has 17 amino acids. CDR3 in amino acids: CASSDRGRGFPLDTQYF. CDR3 in DNA: TGTGCCAGCAGTGACCGGGGCAGGGGGTTTCCCTTAGATACGCAGTATTTT.

The gene calls are TRBV5-1 and TRBJ1-2; 7 nucleotides line up with TRBD1. The CDR3 has 15 amino acids. V lost 3 bases to trimming and J lost 3 bases; unmatched junction nucleotides: 8. Looked up from germline, CDR1 is SGHRS and CDR2 is YFSETQ. The CDR3 bases are TGCGCCAGCAGCTCGAGAAACAGGGGAGACTATGGCTACACCTTC. Amino acids: CASSSRNRGDYGYTF.